This T cell receptor (beta chain) was found in a study of T cell responses to AZD1222 COVID-19 vaccine. Across the study: Analysis merged second doses at about 4 or about 12 weeks. Study findings and constraints: Females outnumbered males among donors, who were mostly white British; clonal diversity was possibly underestimated. Spike-specific TCRs gained breadth and depth after people received two AZD1222 doses.

Here immunoSEQ multiplex PCR was the method, and the copy in TCRdb shows in-frame clones only, minus some. The sample yields about 120,000 clones, over 75% seen once. As for this clone: Its specificity is unknown.

The source is an adult in good health. Sequenced material: peripheral blood, taken on day 0 of AZD1222 vaccination.

The CDR3: CASSLLATQQNYGYTF. The DNA for the CDR3 is TGCGCCAGCAGCTTGCTAGCTACTCAACAAAACTATGGCTACACCTTC. This sequence joins TRBV5-1 and TRBJ1-2, with D unclear. V lost 1 base to trimming and J lost 2 bases, with 15 bases between them. CDR1 and CDR2 (germline): SGHRS, YFSETQ. The CDR3 has 16 residues.